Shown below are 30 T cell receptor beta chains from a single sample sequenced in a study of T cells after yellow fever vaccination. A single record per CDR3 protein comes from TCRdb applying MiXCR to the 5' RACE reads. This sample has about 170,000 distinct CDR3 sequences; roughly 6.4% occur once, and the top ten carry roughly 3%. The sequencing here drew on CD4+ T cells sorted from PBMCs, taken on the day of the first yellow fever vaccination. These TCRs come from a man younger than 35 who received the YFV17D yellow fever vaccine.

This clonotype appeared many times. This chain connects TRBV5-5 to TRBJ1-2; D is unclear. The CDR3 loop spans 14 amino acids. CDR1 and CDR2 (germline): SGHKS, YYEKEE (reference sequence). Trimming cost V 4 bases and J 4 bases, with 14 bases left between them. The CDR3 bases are TGTGCCAGCAGCACCCCGCGAGGGAGCTATGGCTACACCTTC. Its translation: CASSTPRGSYGYTF.

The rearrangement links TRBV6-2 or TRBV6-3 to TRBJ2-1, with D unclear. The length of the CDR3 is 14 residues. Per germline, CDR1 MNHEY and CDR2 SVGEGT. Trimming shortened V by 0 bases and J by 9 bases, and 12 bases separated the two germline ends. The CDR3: CASSYSIGGPEQFF. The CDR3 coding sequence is TGTGCCAGCAGTTACTCGATAGGTGGCCCTGAGCAGTTCTTC.

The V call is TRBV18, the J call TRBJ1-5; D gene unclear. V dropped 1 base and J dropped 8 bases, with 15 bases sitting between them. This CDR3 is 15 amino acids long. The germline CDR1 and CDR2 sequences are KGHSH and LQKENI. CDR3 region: CASSPLGAPGEPQHF. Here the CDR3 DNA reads TGTGCCAGCTCACCACTCGGCGCGCCCGGGGAGCCCCAGCATTTT.

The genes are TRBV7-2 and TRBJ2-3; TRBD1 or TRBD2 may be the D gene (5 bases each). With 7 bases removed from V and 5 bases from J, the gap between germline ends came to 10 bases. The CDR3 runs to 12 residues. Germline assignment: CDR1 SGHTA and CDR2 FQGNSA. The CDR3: CASIGAGDTQYF. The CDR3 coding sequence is TGTGCCAGCATCGGGGCTGGAGATACGCAGTATTTT.

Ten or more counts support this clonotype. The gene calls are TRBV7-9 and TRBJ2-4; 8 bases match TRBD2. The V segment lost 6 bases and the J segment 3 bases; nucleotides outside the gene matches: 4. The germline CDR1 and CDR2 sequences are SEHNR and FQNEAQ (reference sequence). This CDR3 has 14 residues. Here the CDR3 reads CASRVSGGKNIQYF. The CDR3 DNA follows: TGTGCCAGCAGAGTCAGCGGGGGCAAAAACATTCAGTACTTC.

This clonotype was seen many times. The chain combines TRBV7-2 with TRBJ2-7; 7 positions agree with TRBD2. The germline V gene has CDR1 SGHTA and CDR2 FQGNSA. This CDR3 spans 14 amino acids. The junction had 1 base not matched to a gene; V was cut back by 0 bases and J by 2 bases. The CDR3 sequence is CASSLASGAYEQYF. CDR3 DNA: TGTGCCAGCAGCTTAGCGAGCGGGGCCTACGAGCAGTACTTC.

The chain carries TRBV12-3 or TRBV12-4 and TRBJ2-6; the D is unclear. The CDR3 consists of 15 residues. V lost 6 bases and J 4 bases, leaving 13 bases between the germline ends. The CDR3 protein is CASSPYRSGANVLTF. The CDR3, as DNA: TGTGCCAGCAGCCCCTACAGATCGGGGGCCAACGTCCTGACTTTC.

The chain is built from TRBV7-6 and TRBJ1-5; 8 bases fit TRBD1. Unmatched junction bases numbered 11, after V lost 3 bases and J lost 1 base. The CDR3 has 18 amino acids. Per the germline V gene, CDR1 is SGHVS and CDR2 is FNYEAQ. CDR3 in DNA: TGTGCCAGCAGCTTTGGTTCCTACAGGGGGGCGAGCAATCAGCCCCAGCATTTT. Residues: CASSFGSYRGASNQPQHF.

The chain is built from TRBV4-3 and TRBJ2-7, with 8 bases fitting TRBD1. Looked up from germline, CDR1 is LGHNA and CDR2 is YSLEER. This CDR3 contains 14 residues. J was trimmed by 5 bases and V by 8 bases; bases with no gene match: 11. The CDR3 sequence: CASAFRTGYHEQYV. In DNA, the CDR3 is TGCGCCAGCGCCTTCCGGACAGGGTACCACGAGCAGTACGTC.

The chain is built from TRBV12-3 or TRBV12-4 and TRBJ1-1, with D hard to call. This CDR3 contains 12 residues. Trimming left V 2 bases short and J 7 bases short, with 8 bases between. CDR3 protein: CASSLLRVEAFF. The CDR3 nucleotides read TGTGCCAGCAGTTTATTGAGGGTTGAAGCTTTCTTT.

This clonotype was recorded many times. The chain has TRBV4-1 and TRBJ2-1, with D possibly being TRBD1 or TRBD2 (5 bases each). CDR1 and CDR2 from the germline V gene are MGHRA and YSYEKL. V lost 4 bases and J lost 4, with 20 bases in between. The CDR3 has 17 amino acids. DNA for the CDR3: TGCGCCAGCAGCCGGTTAGGGACGGAAACCCTTTACAATGAGCAGTTCTTC. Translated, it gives CASSRLGTETLYNEQFF.

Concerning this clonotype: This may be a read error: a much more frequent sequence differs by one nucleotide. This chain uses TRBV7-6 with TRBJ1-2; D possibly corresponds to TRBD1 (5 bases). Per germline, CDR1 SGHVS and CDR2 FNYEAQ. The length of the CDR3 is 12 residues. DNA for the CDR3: TGTGCCAGCATCTTACGGGGACATGGCTACACCTTC. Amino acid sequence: CASILRGHGYTF.

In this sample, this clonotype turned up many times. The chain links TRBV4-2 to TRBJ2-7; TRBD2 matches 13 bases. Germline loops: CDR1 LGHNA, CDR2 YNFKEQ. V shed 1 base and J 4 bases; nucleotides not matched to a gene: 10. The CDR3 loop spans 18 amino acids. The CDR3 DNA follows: TGTGCCAGCAGCCAAGGTCCGGGACTAGCGGGAAGACCGTACGAGCAGTACTTC. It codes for CASSQGPGLAGRPYEQYF.

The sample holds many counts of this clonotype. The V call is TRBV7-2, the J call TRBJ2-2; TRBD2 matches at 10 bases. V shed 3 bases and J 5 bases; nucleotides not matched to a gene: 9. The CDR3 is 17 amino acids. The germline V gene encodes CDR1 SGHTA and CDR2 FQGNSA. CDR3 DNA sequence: TGTGCCAGCAGCTTCGCCGGGACTAGCGTAGGGACCGGGGAGCTGTTTTTT. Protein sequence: CASSFAGTSVGTGELFF.

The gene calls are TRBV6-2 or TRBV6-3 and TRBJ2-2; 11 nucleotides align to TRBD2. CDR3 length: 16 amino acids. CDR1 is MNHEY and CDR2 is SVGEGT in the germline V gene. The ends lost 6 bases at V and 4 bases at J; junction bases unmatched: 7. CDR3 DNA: TGTGCCAGCAGGCTAAGACTAGCGGGGTTCACCGGGGAGCTGTTTTTT. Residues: CASRLRLAGFTGELFF.

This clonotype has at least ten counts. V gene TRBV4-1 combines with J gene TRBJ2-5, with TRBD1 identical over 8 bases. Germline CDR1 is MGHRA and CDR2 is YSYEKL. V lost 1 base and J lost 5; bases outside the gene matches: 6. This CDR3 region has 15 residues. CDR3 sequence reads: CASSQVKTGVETQYF. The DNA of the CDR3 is TGCGCCAGCAGCCAAGTGAAGACAGGGGTGGAGACCCAGTACTTC.

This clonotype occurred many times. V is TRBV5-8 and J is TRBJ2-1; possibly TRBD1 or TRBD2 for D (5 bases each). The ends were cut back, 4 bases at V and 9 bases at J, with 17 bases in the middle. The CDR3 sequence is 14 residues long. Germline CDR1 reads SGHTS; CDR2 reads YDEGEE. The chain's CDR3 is CASSLYRDLSEQFF. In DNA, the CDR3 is TGTGCCAGCAGCCTGTACCGGGACCTAAGTGAGCAGTTCTTC.

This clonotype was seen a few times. CDR3: CASSLTAGDTQYF. The CDR3 DNA reads as TGTGCCAGCAGCTTAACGGCGGGGGATACGCAGTATTTT. The V gene is TRBV7-7, the J gene TRBJ2-3; maybe TRBD2 (6 bases). CDR3 length equals 13 residues. The germline V and J ends were trimmed by 2 bases and 6 bases, with 9 bases remaining between them. Germline V gene sequence: CDR1 SSHAT, CDR2 FNYEAQ (reference sequence).

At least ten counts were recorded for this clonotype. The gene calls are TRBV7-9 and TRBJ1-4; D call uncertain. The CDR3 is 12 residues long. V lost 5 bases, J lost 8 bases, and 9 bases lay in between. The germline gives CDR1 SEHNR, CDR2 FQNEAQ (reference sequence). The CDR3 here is CASSLVYEKLFF. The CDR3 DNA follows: TGTGCCAGCAGCCTGGTGTACGAAAAACTGTTTTTT.

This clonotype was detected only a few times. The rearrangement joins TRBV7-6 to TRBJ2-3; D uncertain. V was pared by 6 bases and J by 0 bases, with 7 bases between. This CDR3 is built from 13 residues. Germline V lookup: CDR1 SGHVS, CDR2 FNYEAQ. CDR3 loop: CASSNPSTDTQYF. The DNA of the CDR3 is TGTGCCAGCAGTAACCCTAGCACAGATACGCAGTATTTT.

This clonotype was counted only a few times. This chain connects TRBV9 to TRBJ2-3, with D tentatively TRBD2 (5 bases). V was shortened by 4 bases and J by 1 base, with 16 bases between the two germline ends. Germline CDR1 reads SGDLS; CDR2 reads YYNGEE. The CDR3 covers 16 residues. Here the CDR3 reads CASSSRGSSRTDTQYF. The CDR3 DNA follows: TGTGCCAGCAGCTCCCGGGGTTCGAGCCGCACAGATACGCAGTATTTT.

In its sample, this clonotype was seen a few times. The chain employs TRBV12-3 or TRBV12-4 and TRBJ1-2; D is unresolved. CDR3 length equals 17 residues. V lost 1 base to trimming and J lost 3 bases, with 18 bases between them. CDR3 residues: CASSLGSVPRLYYGYTF. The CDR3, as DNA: TGTGCCAGCAGTTTAGGGTCAGTCCCTCGCCTATACTATGGCTACACCTTC.

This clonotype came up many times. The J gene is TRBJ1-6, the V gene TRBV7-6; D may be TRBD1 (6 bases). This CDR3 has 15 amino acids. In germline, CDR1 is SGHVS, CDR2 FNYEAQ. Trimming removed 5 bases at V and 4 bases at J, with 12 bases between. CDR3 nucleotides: TGTGCCAGCAGCCTGCAACAGGGTTATAATTCACCCCTCCACTTT. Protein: CASSLQQGYNSPLHF. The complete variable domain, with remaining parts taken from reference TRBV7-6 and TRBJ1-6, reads GAGVSQSPRYKVTKRGQDVALRCDPISGHVSLYWYRQALGQGPEFLTYFNYEAQQDKSGLPNDRFSAERPEGSISTLTIQRTEQRDSAMYRCASSLQQGYNSPLHFGNGTRLTVT.

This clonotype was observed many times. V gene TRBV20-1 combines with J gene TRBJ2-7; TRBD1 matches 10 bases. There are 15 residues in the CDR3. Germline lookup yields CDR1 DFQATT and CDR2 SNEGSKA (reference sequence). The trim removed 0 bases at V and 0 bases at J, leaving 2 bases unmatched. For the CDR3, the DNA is TGCAGTGCTAGAGATAGGGACAGGGGCTCCTACGAGCAGTACTTC. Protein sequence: CSARDRDRGSYEQYF.

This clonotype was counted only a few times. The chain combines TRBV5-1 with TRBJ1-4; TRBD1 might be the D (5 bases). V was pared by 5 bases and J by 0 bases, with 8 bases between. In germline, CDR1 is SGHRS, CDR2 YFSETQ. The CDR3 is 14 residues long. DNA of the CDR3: TGCGCCAGCAGGACGGGGCCAACTAATGAAAAACTGTTTTTT. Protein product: CASRTGPTNEKLFF.

CDR3 bases: TGTGCCAGCAGTCCGAGCGTGGTATGGCAGCCCCAGCATTTT. It encodes CASSPSVVWQPQHF. The rearrangement links TRBV6-1 to TRBJ1-5; the D is unclear. Germline V gene lookup returns CDR1 MNHNS and CDR2 SASEGT. This CDR3 contains 14 residues. V gave up 5 bases and J gave up 7 bases, with 15 bases separating them.

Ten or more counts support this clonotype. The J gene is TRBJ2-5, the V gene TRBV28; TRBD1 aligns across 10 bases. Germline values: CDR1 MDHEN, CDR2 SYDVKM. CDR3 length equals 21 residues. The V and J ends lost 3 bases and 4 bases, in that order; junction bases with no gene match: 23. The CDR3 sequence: CASSLRRLWEGQGSFGETQYF. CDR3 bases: TGTGCCAGCAGTTTGAGAAGGTTGTGGGAGGGACAGGGGAGTTTTGGAGAGACCCAGTACTTC. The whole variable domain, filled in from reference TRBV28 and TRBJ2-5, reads DVKVTQSSRYLVKRTGEKVFLECVQDMDHENMFWYRQDPGLGLRLIYFSYDVKMKEKGDIPEGYSVSREKKERFSLILESASTNQTSMYLCASSLRRLWEGQGSFGETQYFGPGTRLLVL.

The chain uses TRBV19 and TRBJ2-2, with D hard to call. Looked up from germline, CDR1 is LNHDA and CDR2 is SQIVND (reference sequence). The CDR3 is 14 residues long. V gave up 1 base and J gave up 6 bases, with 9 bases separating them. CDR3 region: CASSIGGVAGELFF. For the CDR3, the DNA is TGTGCCAGTAGTATAGGTGGGGTCGCCGGGGAGCTGTTTTTT.

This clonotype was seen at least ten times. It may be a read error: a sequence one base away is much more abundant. For the CDR3, the DNA is TGTGCCAGCAGTTCTTTGGTGGGGGGCTACCATACCACCCGGCAGTGCTTC. This codes for CASSSLVGGYHTTRQCF. The chain is built from TRBV27 and TRBJ2-7; tentatively, D is TRBD1 or TRBD2 (6 bases each). The CDR3 spans 17 residues. From germline, CDR1 is MNHEY and CDR2 SMNVEV (reference sequence).

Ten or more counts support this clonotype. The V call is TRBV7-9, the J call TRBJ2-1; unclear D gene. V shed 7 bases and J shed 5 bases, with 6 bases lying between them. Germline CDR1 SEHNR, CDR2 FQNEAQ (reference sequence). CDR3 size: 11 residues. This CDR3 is CASTPDNEQFF. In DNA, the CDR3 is TGTGCCAGCACCCCAGACAATGAGCAGTTCTTC.